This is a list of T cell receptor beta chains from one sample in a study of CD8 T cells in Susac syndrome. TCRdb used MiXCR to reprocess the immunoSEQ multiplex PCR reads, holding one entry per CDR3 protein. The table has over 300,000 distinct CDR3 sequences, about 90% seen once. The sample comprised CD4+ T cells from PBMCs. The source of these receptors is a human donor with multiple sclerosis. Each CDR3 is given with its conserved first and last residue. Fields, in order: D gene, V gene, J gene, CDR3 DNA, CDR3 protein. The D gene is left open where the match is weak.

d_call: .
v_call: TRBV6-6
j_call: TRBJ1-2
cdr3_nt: TGTGCCAGCAGCCCGACAGTGGGCTATGGCTACACCTTC
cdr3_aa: CASSPTVGYGYTF

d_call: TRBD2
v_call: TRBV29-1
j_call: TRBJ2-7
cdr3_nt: TGCAGCGTTGACGCTCCGGGGGGCGGGGGGCCGCCCTACGAGCAGTACTTC
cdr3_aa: CSVDAPGGGGPPYEQYF

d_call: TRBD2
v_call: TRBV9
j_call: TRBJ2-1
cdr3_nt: TGTGCCAGCAGCGGGAGACTAGCGGGGGGGTCCAATGAGCAGTTCTTC
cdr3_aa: CASSGRLAGGSNEQFF

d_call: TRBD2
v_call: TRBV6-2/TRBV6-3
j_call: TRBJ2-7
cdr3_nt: TGTGCCAGCAGTTACCCCGGGAGGGTACGGGGCGAGCAGTACTTC
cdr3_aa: CASSYPGRVRGEQYF

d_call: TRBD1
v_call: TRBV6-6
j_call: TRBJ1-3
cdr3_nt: TGTGCCAGCACCCAGGACAGGGCGGGGGGAAACACCATATATTTT
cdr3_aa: CASTQDRAGGNTIYF

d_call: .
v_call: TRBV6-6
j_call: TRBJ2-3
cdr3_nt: TGTGCCAGCAGTCCCCCTCAGAGGGGCACAGATACGCAGTATTTT
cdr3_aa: CASSPPQRGTDTQYF

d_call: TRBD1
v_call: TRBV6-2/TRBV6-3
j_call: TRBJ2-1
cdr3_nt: TGTGCCAGCAGTTACCGGGACAGGGATGAGCAGTTCTTC
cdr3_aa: CASSYRDRDEQFF

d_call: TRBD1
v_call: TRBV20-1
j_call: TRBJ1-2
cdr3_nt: TGCAGTGCTGGGGACAGGGGTAAAGTCTATGGCTACACCTTC
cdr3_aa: CSAGDRGKVYGYTF

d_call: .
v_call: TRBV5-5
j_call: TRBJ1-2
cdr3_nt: TGTGCCAGCAGCTTAAGACAGGCTTCTGGCTACACCTTC
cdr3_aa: CASSLRQASGYTF

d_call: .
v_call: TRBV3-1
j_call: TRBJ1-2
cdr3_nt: TGTGCCAGCAGCCAAGATTCACAGGGCCGCGGCTACACCTTC
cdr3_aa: CASSQDSQGRGYTF

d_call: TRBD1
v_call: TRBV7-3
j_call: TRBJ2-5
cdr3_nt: TGTGCCAGCAGCGCTCACGGACAGGGTAAAGAGACCCAGTACTTC
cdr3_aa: CASSAHGQGKETQYF

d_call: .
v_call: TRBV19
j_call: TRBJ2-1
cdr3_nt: TGTGCCAGTAGTATTTGGGGAGATTACAATGAGCAGTTCTTC
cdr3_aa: CASSIWGDYNEQFF

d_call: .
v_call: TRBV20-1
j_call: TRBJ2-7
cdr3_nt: TGCAGTGCTAGAGCCTGGGGGCCCGGCTCCTACGAGCAGTACTTC
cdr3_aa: CSARAWGPGSYEQYF

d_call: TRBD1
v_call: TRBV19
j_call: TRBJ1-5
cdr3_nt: TGTGCCAGTAGTAGGGGGACAGGGGGCGATCAGCCCCAGCATTTT
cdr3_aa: CASSRGTGGDQPQHF

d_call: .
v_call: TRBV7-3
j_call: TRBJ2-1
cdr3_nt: TGTGCCAGCAGCTTATTCGGGGACCAGTACAATGAGCAGTTCTTC
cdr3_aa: CASSLFGDQYNEQFF

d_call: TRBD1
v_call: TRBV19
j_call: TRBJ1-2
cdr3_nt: TGTGCCAGTAGTATCCGGGACAGGGACGGCGGCTACACCTTC
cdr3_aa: CASSIRDRDGGYTF

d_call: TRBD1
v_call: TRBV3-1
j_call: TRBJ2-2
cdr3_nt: TGTGCCAGCAGCCTAGGGGACAGGGCCGGGGAGCTGTCCTTT
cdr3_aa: CASSLGDRAGELSF

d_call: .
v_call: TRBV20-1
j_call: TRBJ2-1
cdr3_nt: TGCAGTGCTAGAGATTCTATAGGGAGTTGGCAGTTCTTC
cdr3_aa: CSARDSIGSWQFF

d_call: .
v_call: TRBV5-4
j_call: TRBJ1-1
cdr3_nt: TGTGCCAGCAGCTTGGACAGTCTATCCACTGAAGCTTTCTTT
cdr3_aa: CASSLDSLSTEAFF

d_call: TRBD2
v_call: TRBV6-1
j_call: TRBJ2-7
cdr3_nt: TGTGCCAGCAGTCGACAGAATCTCGGGACTAGCGGCACCTACGAGCAGTACTTC
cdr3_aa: CASSRQNLGTSGTYEQYF